These 32 T cell receptor beta chains came from one sample sequenced in a study of blood T cells in healthy people across ages. Through a sample-barcoded 5' primer and a J-beta primer mix, a second PCR was run for about 6 to 11 cycles. One entry per CDR3 protein, called by TCRdb with MiXCR from the 5' RACE reads. This table has more than 1 million distinct CDR3 sequences, 45% appearing once. The specimen was blood. These receptors originate from a woman aged 55-69 years in good health.

The rearrangement links TRBV4-1 to TRBJ2-3; D ambiguous. Germline CDR1 MGHRA, CDR2 YSYEKL. This CDR3 region has 15 residues. The V gene lost 0 bases and the J gene lost 0 bases, with 7 bases spanning the gap. CDR3 DNA sequence: TGCGCCAGCAGCCAAGAGCATGCTAGCACAGATACGCAGTATTTT. This encodes CASSQEHASTDTQYF.

The chain joins TRBV19 to TRBJ2-1; D call uncertain. CDR1 and CDR2 (germline): LNHDA, SQIVND (reference sequence). V lost 1 base to trimming and J lost 15 bases, with 13 bases between them. CDR3 length: 12 amino acids. The CDR3 reads CASSIGSSMPFF. CDR3 in DNA: TGTGCCAGTAGTATAGGAAGTTCTATGCCGTTCTTC.

V usage is TRBV27 and J usage is TRBJ2-7, with TRBD2 matching over 7 bases. J lost 3 bases, V lost 3 bases, and 5 bases had no gene match. The CDR3 is made up of 14 amino acids. Germline V CDR1 and CDR2: MNHEY, SMNVEV (reference sequence). The CDR3 loop is CASSFYGRNYEQYF. DNA of the CDR3: TGTGCCAGCAGTTTCTACGGGAGGAACTACGAGCAGTACTTC.

The rearrangement uses TRBV7-9 and TRBJ1-5; D is unresolved. The CDR3 loop spans 14 amino acids. The V end lost 0 bases, the J end lost 7 bases, and 10 bases lay between the germline ends. From germline, CDR1 is SEHNR and CDR2 FQNEAQ (reference sequence). The CDR3 is CASSLALAGQPQHF. CDR3 in DNA: TGTGCCAGCAGCTTAGCACTAGCAGGACAGCCCCAGCATTTT.

The chain has TRBV11-2 and TRBJ2-5, with TRBD2 identical over 8 bases. The CDR3 is 17 amino acids. V was pared by 3 bases and J by 5 bases, with 14 bases of the junction left unmatched. The V gene's germline CDR1 is SGHAT and CDR2 FQNNGV. The CDR3 DNA follows: TGTGCCAGCAGCTTGAGTAGCGGGGCCGGCCTTCGGGAGACCCAGTACTTC. It codes for CASSLSSGAGLRETQYF.

This clonotype was seen a few times. One junction end does not reproduce the germline sequence, and a read error may be involved. This chain links TRBV5-1 with TRBJ2-3, with D tentatively TRBD1 (5 bases). The CDR3 is 14 amino acids. Germline V gene data show CDR1 as SGHRS and CDR2 as YFSETQ. The CDR3 region is CASSLEGGTDTQYF. The CDR3 DNA is TGTGCCAGCAGCTTAGAAGGGGGCACAGATACGCAGTATTTT.

CDR3 residues: CASKSGRASRETQYF. The CDR3 DNA reads as TGCGCCAGCAAGAGCGGGAGGGCCAGTAGGGAGACCCAGTACTTC. The rearrangement links TRBV5-1 to TRBJ2-5; TRBD2 matches at 10 bases. The germline gives CDR1 SGHRS, CDR2 YFSETQ. V gave up 6 bases and J gave up 5 bases; unmatched junction bases: 10. This CDR3 is 15 amino acids long.

This clonotype has a handful of counts. V usage is TRBV9 and J usage is TRBJ1-5, with D unclear. In germline, CDR1 is SGDLS, CDR2 YYNGEE. This CDR3 is 15 amino acids long. Trimming stripped 0 bases from V and 0 bases from J, with 7 bases between. As DNA, the CDR3 is TGTGCCAGCAGCGTAGGGGGTTATAGCAATCAGCCCCAGCATTTT. Its translation: CASSVGGYSNQPQHF.

The V gene is TRBV12-3 or TRBV12-4, the J gene TRBJ2-3; D is perhaps TRBD1 (5 bases). Trimming cost V 9 bases and J 4 bases, with 8 bases left between them. CDR3 length: 11 residues. Written as DNA, the CDR3 is TGTGCCAGTCAGGGATCAGATACGCAGTATTTT. Protein product: CASQGSDTQYF.

On this clonotype: Relative to the germline gene, one junction end is altered; a read error may explain this. The genes are TRBV18 and TRBJ2-7, with D possibly matching TRBD2 (6 bases). Looked up from germline, CDR1 is KGHSH and CDR2 is LQKENI. The CDR3 has 14 amino acids. CDR3 DNA sequence: TGTACCAGCTCATTGGCCCTAGCGAACTACGAGCAGTACTTC. Amino acid sequence: CTSSLALANYEQYF.

The genes are TRBV27 and TRBJ2-7; 9 nucleotides align to TRBD2. The CDR3 is made up of 16 amino acids. V shed 2 bases and J 7 bases; nucleotides not matched to a gene: 12. Germline CDR1 MNHEY, CDR2 SMNVEV (reference sequence). In DNA form, the CDR3 reads TGTGCCAGCAGTTTACGGGCGGGAGGGCCGTGGGATGAGCAGTACTTC. Its translation is CASSLRAGGPWDEQYF.

The chain couples TRBV10-3 to TRBJ2-5; 8 nucleotides line up with TRBD1. Looked up from germline, CDR1 is ENHRY and CDR2 is SYGVKD. This CDR3 is 15 amino acids long. Trimming at V came to 6 bases and at J to 4 bases, leaving 10 bases not matched to a gene. The CDR3 bases are TGTGCCATCAGATCCGACAGGGGCCTTGGAGAGACCCAGTACTTC. Its translation is CAIRSDRGLGETQYF.

The chain carries TRBV3-1 and TRBJ2-7; 12 nucleotides match TRBD1. This CDR3 comprises 15 residues. Germline CDR1 is LGHDT and CDR2 is YNNKEL (reference sequence). The V gene end was trimmed by 2 bases and the J gene end by 7 bases; junction bases not matched to a gene: 6. CDR3 region: CASSQPGQGAIEQYF. CDR3 coding DNA: TGTGCCAGCAGCCAACCGGGACAGGGGGCTATAGAGCAGTACTTC.

V is TRBV7-8 and J is TRBJ2-5; 14 bases agree with TRBD2. The CDR3 has 19 residues. V lost 5 bases and J lost 11; bases outside the gene matches: 22. The germline V gene encodes CDR1 SGHVS and CDR2 FQNEAQ. The CDR3 loop reads CASSKPTGTSGRPGDEQYF. The DNA for the CDR3 is TGTGCCAGCAGCAAACCGACCGGGACTAGCGGGAGACCAGGCGATGAGCAGTACTTC.

Worth noting for this clonotype: Its ends do not fully match the called genes, so a read error is possible. This rearrangement joins TRBV18 to TRBJ2-3; TRBD1 aligns across 8 bases. This CDR3 has 15 residues. Germline V gene lookup returns CDR1 KGHSH and CDR2 LQKENI. The CDR3 reads CAGSPPGQGTDTQYF. Here the CDR3 DNA reads TGTGCCGGCTCACCACCGGGACAGGGCACAGATACGCAGTATTTT.

About this clonotype: The junction departs from the called germline gene at one end, perhaps through a read error. The V and J genes are TRBV4-2 and TRBJ2-7; D uncertain. The V gene's germline CDR1 is LGHNA and CDR2 YNFKEQ. The length of the CDR3 is 14 residues. CDR3: CAGSPPGSAYEQYF. The CDR3 DNA sequence: TGTGCCGGCAGCCCCCCGGGCAGCGCCTACGAGCAGTACTTC.

In this sample, this clonotype turned up a few times. The chain combines TRBV2 with TRBJ1-2, with D hard to call. Germline CDR1 and CDR2: SNHLY and FYNNEI. The CDR3 runs 15 residues. Trimming shortened V by 6 bases and J by 4 bases, and 18 bases separated the two germline ends. This chain's CDR3 is CASSPRPGIVYGYTF. The CDR3 bases are TGTGCCAGCAGCCCCCGCCCGGGGATAGTCTATGGCTACACCTTC.

This sequence joins TRBV9 and TRBJ2-3; TRBD2 aligns across 9 bases. CDR3 length: 16 residues. V lost 10 bases, J lost 2 bases, and 14 bases stayed unmatched. Looked up from germline, CDR1 is SGDLS and CDR2 is YYNGEE. CDR3 coding DNA: TGTGCCTGCAACGTAGAAATAGCGGGGGCCACAGATACGCAGTATTTT. Its protein is CACNVEIAGATDTQYF.

This clonotype was counted only a few times. The genes are TRBV25-1 and TRBJ2-1; 9 positions agree with TRBD2. Germline CDR1 is MGHDK and CDR2 is SYGVNS. The CDR3 contains 14 residues. V lost 6 bases and J lost 7; bases outside the gene matches: 7. In DNA, the CDR3 is TGTGCCAGCAGCTATAGCGGGAGAGAGAATGAGCAGTTCTTC. Amino acid sequence: CASSYSGRENEQFF.

This clonotype was counted at least ten times. The rearrangement joins TRBV27 to TRBJ2-1; 14 bases agree with TRBD2. Germline loops: CDR1 MNHEY, CDR2 SMNVEV (reference sequence). J gave up 15 bases and V 3 bases, and 13 bases lay outside the gene matches. The CDR3 contains 16 residues. CDR3 sequence: CASSFQGLAGVDKRFF. CDR3 in DNA: TGTGCCAGCAGTTTTCAGGGACTAGCGGGAGTTGATAAGCGGTTCTTC.

This clonotype has more than one count but fewer than ten. CDR3 amino acids: CASSLDGTGVDYGYTF. The CDR3 coding sequence is TGCGCCAGCAGCTTGGACGGGACAGGGGTTGACTATGGCTACACCTTC. The chain employs TRBV5-1 and TRBJ1-2; TRBD1 agrees at 10 bases. V shed 0 bases and J 3 bases; nucleotides not matched to a gene: 5. This CDR3 is built from 16 residues. Germline V lookup: CDR1 SGHRS, CDR2 YFSETQ.

Concerning this clonotype itself: Because the CDR3's place on the DNA is in doubt, the DNA is left out and the CDR3 is given as listed by TCRdb. The rearrangement uses TRBV21-1 and TRBJ2-3; TRBD1 is the table's D call and was not checked against the DNA. TRBV21-1 is a recognized pseudogene. The CDR3 spans 18 residues, counting both ends. CDR3 in amino acids: CASSKVGDGTASTDTQYF.

This clonotype turned up a few times. The chain links TRBV6-5 to TRBJ1-1; 9 bases line up with TRBD1. CDR1 and CDR2 from the germline V gene are MNHEY and SVGAGI. Trimming removed 3 bases from V and 2 bases from J; junction bases left unmatched: 4. This CDR3 comprises 15 residues. In DNA, the CDR3 is TGTGCCAGCAGTTATACAGGGGGCAAAAACACTGAAGCTTTCTTT. This gives the protein CASSYTGGKNTEAFF.

This clonotype was counted a few times. The chain combines TRBV7-9 with TRBJ2-3, with 8 nucleotides matching TRBD2. J lost 0 bases, V lost 5 bases, and 4 bases had no gene match. From germline, CDR1 is SEHNR and CDR2 FQNEAQ (reference sequence). This CDR3 is built from 15 residues. The CDR3 nucleotides are TGTGCCAGCAGCACTAGCGGTTCGAGCACAGATACGCAGTATTTT. Translated: CASSTSGSSTDTQYF.

Only a few counts were recorded for this clonotype. CDR3 loop: CASSWLPSTDTQYF. Written as DNA, the CDR3 is TGTGCCAGCAGTTGGCTTCCTAGCACAGATACGCAGTATTTT. The chain couples TRBV12-3 or TRBV12-4 to TRBJ2-3; D is unclear. This CDR3 has 14 amino acids. Trimming cost V 4 bases and J 0 bases, with 8 bases left between them.

This clonotype was observed a few times. A much larger clone differs by one base, so this may be a read error. CDR3 in amino acids: CASSRGLAGVSQYF. The CDR3 DNA reads as TGTGCCAGCAGCCGTGGACTAGCGGGAGTATCCCAGTACTTC. The rearrangement links TRBV7-2 to TRBJ2-7; 13 bases align to TRBD2. The CDR3 totals 14 residues. The V and J ends lost 5 bases and 10 bases, in that order; junction bases with no gene match: 8. CDR1 and CDR2 from the germline V gene are SGHTA and FQGNSA.

The chain's CDR3 is CASSLRGTGELAKNIQYF. The CDR3 DNA reads as TGTGCCAGCAGTTTACGAGGGACAGGGGAGTTGGCCAAAAACATTCAGTACTTC. The V call is TRBV28, the J call TRBJ2-4; 10 bases line up with TRBD1. This CDR3 region has 18 residues. V was pared by 2 bases and J by 1 base, with 8 bases of the junction left unmatched. CDR1 and CDR2 from the germline V gene are MDHEN and SYDVKM.

The V gene is TRBV7-9, the J gene TRBJ2-3; the D is unclear. Germline values: CDR1 SEHNR, CDR2 FQNEAQ (reference sequence). V shed 10 bases and J shed 0 bases, with 11 bases lying between them. CDR3 size: 13 residues. The CDR3: CATSGSSTDTQYF. The CDR3 nucleotides are TGTGCCACCTCAGGCTCGAGCACAGATACGCAGTATTTT.

This clonotype has ten or more counts. This chain connects TRBV5-1 to TRBJ2-3; TRBD1 aligns across 7 bases. With 0 bases clipped from V and 4 bases from J, the junction kept 8 bases outside the gene matches. The CDR3 has 16 amino acids. Germline CDR1 SGHRS, CDR2 YFSETQ. The CDR3 reads CASSLASTGIPDTQYF. DNA of the CDR3: TGCGCCAGCAGCTTGGCCTCGACAGGGATCCCAGATACGCAGTATTTT. Full variable domain (remainder filled in from reference TRBV5-1 and TRBJ2-3): KAGVTQTPRYLIKTRGQQVTLSCSPISGHRSVSWYQQTPGQGLQFLFEYFSETQRNKGNFPGRFSGRQFSNSRSEMNVSTLELGDSALYLCASSLASTGIPDTQYFGPGTRLTVL.

The sample holds a few counts of this clonotype. The chain is built from TRBV5-6 and TRBJ1-2; D is perhaps TRBD1 (5 bases). The CDR3 has 13 amino acids. Germline V gene lookup returns CDR1 SGHDT and CDR2 YYEEEE. Trimming pared 4 bases from V and 9 bases from J, leaving 16 bases between. The CDR3 coding sequence is TGTGCCAGCAGCCCTTGGGGTTCAGGGAGCTACACCTTC. It specifies CASSPWGSGSYTF.

In its sample, this clonotype was seen a few times. The gene calls are TRBV14 and TRBJ2-1; no firm D call. The CDR3 has 13 amino acids. V lost 0 bases, J lost 6 bases, and 6 bases lay in between. Germline V gene sequence: CDR1 SGHDN, CDR2 FVKESK. CDR3 nucleotides: TGTGCCAGCAGCCAAGATTGGCCCAATGAGCAGTTCTTC. Its protein is CASSQDWPNEQFF. Supplemented by reference TRBV14 and TRBJ2-1, the full variable domain reads EAGVTQFPSHSVIEKGQTVTLRCDPISGHDNLYWYRRVMGKEIKFLLHFVKESKQDESGMPNNRFLAERTGGTYSTLKVQPAELEDSGVYFCASSQDWPNEQFFGPGTRLTVL.

The V and J genes are TRBV6-6 and TRBJ1-2; TRBD1 aligns across 12 bases. Looked up from germline, CDR1 is MNHNY and CDR2 is SVGAGI (reference sequence). The CDR3 covers 13 residues. Losses at the gene ends were 7 bases for V and 7 bases for J; bases not matched to a gene: 4. In DNA, the CDR3 is TGTGCCAGCACGGGACAGGGGGCTTTTGGCTACACCTTC. Its protein product is CASTGQGAFGYTF.